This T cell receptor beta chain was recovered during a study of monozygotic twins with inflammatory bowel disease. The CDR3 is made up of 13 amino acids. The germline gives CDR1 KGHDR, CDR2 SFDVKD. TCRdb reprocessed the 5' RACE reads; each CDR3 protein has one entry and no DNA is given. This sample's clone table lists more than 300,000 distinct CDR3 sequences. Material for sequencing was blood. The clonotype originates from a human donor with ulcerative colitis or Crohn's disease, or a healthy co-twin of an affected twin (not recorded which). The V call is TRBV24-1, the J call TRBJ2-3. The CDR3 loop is CATSGRSTDTQYF.